Following are 3 T cell receptor beta chains from one sample sequenced in a study of regulatory T cells in long-lasting Graves disease. Time point given: newly diagnosed GD, antithyroid drugs for less than 3 months. Extracted PBMC RNA gave rise to the TCR library. The authors built TCR beta libraries using iRepertoire HTBI primers and Arm-PCR of CDR3 regions. TCRdb passed the multiplex PCR reads through MiXCR, listing each CDR3 protein once. The data show about 440,000 distinct CDR3 sequences, about 15% seen once. These data also formed part of another study, on T cells in Graves' hyperthyroidism and ophthalmopathy.

This material consisted of peripheral blood mononuclear cells (PBMCs), taken at new diagnosis, from a patient treated with antithyroid drugs. The origin of the receptors is a woman aged 18-30 years with Graves disease.

The V gene is TRBV27, the J gene TRBJ2-1, with D possibly TRBD2 on 5 matching bases. Germline lookup yields CDR1 MNHEY and CDR2 SMNVEV (reference sequence). V dropped 5 bases and J dropped 8 bases, with 19 bases sitting between them. This CDR3 region has 15 residues. CDR3: CASSPRAGHTYEQFF. CDR3 in DNA: TGTGCCAGCAGTCCAAGGGCGGGCCACACGTATGAGCAGTTCTTC.

The chain uses TRBV3-1 and TRBJ2-7, with 8 bases fitting TRBD2. This CDR3 is 17 amino acids long. Germline CDR1 is LGHDT and CDR2 is YNNKEL (reference sequence). Losses at the gene ends were 4 bases for V and 0 bases for J; bases not matched to a gene: 11. CDR3 region: CASSPDPLAGISYEQYF. In DNA form, the CDR3 reads TGTGCCAGCAGCCCCGACCCCCTAGCGGGCATCTCCTACGAGCAGTACTTC.

This clonotype has a count of ten or more. This sequence joins TRBV2 and TRBJ1-4; D may be TRBD1 (6 bases). Germline CDR1 is SNHLY and CDR2 is FYNNEI. The ends were cut back, 10 bases at V and 0 bases at J, with 12 bases in the middle. This CDR3 comprises 14 residues. CDR3 DNA sequence: TGTGCCATATCACCAGGGGCAACTAATGAAAAACTGTTTTTT. Its protein is CAISPGATNEKLFF.